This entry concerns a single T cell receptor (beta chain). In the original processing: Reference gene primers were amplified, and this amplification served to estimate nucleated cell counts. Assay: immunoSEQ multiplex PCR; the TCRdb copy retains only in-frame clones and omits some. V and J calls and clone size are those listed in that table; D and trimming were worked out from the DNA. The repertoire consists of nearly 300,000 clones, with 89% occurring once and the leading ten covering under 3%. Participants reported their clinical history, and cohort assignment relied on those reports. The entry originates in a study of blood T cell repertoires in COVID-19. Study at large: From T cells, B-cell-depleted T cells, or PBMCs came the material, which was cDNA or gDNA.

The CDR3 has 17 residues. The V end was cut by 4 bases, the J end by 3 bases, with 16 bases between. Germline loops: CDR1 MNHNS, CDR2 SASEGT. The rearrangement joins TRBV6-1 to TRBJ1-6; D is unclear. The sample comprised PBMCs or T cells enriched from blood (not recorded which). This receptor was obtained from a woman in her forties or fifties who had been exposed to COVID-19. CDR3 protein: CASSGPSGSRYNSPLHF. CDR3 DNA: TGTGCCAGCAGTGGCCCCTCGGGGAGCCGCTATAATTCACCCCTCCACTTT.